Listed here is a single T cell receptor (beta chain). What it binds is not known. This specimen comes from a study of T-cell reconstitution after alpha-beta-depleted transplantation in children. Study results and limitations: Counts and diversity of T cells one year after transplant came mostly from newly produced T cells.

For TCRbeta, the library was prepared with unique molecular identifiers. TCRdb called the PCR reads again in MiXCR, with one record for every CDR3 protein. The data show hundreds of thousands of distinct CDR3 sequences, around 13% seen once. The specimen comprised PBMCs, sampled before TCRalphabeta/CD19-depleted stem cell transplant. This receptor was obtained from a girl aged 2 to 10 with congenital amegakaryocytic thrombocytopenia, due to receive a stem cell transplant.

The CDR3 DNA follows: TGTGCCAGCAGTAGAGGGCTAGCGGGAGGGGCTACAGATACGCAGTATTTT. Protein: CASSRGLAGGATDTQYF. This chain links TRBV27 with TRBJ2-3; TRBD2 matches at 12 bases. CDR3 length: 17 amino acids. Germline V gene lookup returns CDR1 MNHEY and CDR2 SMNVEV (reference sequence). After removal of 5 bases from V and 3 bases from J, the junction contained 9 bases not matched to a gene.